The sequence of this TCR beta chain was determined in a study of cytomegalovirus exposure and HLA in healthy donors (dated by TCRdb to between 2016 and 2019). For context, the study as a whole: According to an earlier analysis of a few hundred of the donors, about 190 million T cells yielded 95 million to 140 million unique TCR beta sequences and 276 Gb of sequence data. High-throughput TCR immunosequencing, statistical association of individual TCRs with disease status, and machine learning were combined to predict cytomegalovirus infection status. Roughly 300 gigabases of sequencing data and some 85 million unique TCR sequences were included in an early release covering about 620 HLA-typed donors. The study was designed to test whether signatures of past pathogen exposure could be identified by cataloging public T cell receptors. Rather than drawing on any new phenotypic data, the later analysis identified candidate immune exposures from TCR beta sequences and the way those sequences occurred across donors. HLA typing included class I and class II loci at four-digit resolution. To study patterns of TCR occurrence, a later analysis re-analyzed previously published TCR beta repertoires from 550 to 800 donors and added high-resolution HLA genotyping. In an earlier analysis of roughly 540 of the donors, high-throughput TCR beta sequencing was used to judge whether each TCR beta V gene segment behaved as functional or pseudogenic. Alongside the repertoire data, information on donor age, sex, ethnicity and CMV serostatus was compiled. Four to six DR-DQ haplotypes were handled as single units for association and clustering, since linkage in the cohort was strong. Using immunosequencing, the study profiled T cell repertoires from fewer than 850 subjects and related those repertoires to cytomegalovirus serostatus. On average, 235,054 unique TCR beta nucleotide sequences were sequenced per donor among a few hundred genotyped donors of the cohort, with roughly a sixth of those sequences being non-productive. Among the roughly 400 genotyped donors, about 85% belonged to the genetic ancestry cluster associated with self-reported Caucasian donors. Typing coverage differed by locus: A, B, C, DRB1 and DQB1 were typed in roughly 620-630 donors, DQA1 in 500 to 550, DPA1 in some 600, and DPB1 in 400 to 490. All discovery cohort repertoires had been generated on a single sequencing platform. Along with the approximately 620-subject first cohort, a separate validation cohort of more than 90 different subjects was used. In a later genetic analysis, genome-wide SNP genotypes for 398 of the 666 donors were used, and that subset was treated as a discovery cohort. Study-level results and caveats: A cluster of highly shared sequence variants was judged likely to be a technical artifact of the sequencing pipeline. A later analysis found that HLA-associated TCR beta chains were more clonally expanded and had lower generation probabilities than equally common non-associated chains. In this cohort, only TCR beta chains were sequenced, and detectable features were limited by the absence of alpha or paired-chain data. Sequencing depth was assumed to be roughly uniform across donors in the presence/absence analyses, though that assumption may not hold. In a later genetic analysis, fewer N-insertions in productive TCRs were reported among donors in an Asian-associated ancestry cluster than the roughly 700-donor mean. Immune exposure information for the cohort was limited to CMV serostatus. In a later analysis, around 17,000 TCR beta sequences were associated with specific HLA alleles at a false discovery rate of 0.05. Correlated functional status among segregating V segments might reflect linkage disequilibrium, but an unknown experimental factor could not be ruled out. Because counts were too low, seventeen rarely observed V segments, including chromosome 9 orphons, were excluded from the earlier analysis of under 650 of the donors. A later analysis found that TCR association rates varied across HLA loci, with DRB1 alleles showing the most associated TCRs and HLA-C alleles the fewest. According to the authors, the approach could potentially be generalized to other disease states and immunological phenotypes. Most CMV-associated TCR beta chains appeared to be HLA-restricted in a later analysis, and the HLA associations seemed to be driven largely by CMV exposure. When HLA alleles, especially DR and DQ, strongly co-occurred, attributing TCR associations to individual alleles was difficult. According to a later analysis, parvovirus B19, influenza, CMV and Epstein-Barr virus appeared linked to several top co-occurrence clusters. Because some donors lacked HLA typing at each locus, the association tests relied only on the typed subset. A later genetic analysis associated a missense DCLRE1C variant with V-gene and J-gene trimming of TCR beta chains, and an independent cohort replicated the association. Some IMGT-functional V segments, including TRBV6-2 and TRBV6-3, could not be distinguished by the 87-base-pair reads and were therefore excluded. The study gave a list of about 150 TCR beta chains associated with cytomegalovirus. In both the original and validation cohorts, the classifier was reported to diagnose cytomegalovirus status with high specificity and sensitivity. A further reported finding was that TCR beta sequences accurately predicted the HLA-A and HLA-B alleles for most subjects in the first cohort. Broadly in line with IMGT annotations, most TCR beta V segments showed up in productive rearrangements about 87% or about 30% of the time in an earlier analysis of approximately 600 of the donors. In vitro tests confirmed that a few of the cytomegalovirus-associated TCR beta chains recognize cytomegalovirus antigens. Most TCR sequences were observed very rarely across donors, whereas some public TCRs were present in many individuals.

V is shortened by 0 bases, J by 3 bases, and the region joining them spans 6 bases. CDR1 and CDR2 are read off the germline V gene (reference sequence) as GTSNPN and SVGIG. From its cysteine to its phenylalanine, the CDR3 spans 13 amino acids. The sequence is cut down to CDR3 DNA, 39 bases in frame from base 1. About this clone itself: The specificity of this receptor is unknown. Base-call qualities are not available, and no considerably larger clone is one nucleotide away. The sample holds other DNA sequences that translate to the same CDR3.

Preparation of the library involved the immunoSEQ multiplex PCR assay. A mixture of 60 forward primers for TCR Vbeta segments and 13 reverse primers for TCR Jbeta segments was used in the multiplex PCR. Amplification of the CDR3 region of rearranged TCR beta genes was performed with a multiplex PCR assay on genomic DNA. On the Illumina HiSeq System, the amplified TCR beta libraries were sequenced as 87-base-pair reads. In the source study's methods: In a later analysis, around 80 million unique TCR beta chains were counted across the 500 to 700 repertoires, and approximately 11 million of these chains were shared by at least two donors. To remove PCR and sequencing errors, raw reads were error-corrected and collapsed into unique sequences using a nearest-neighbor algorithm that merged closely related sequences. V, D and J gene segments were assigned by aligning CDR3 sequences to IMGT reference sequences. Each retained sequence needed at least a six-nucleotide match to both a V gene segment and a J gene segment. A rearrangement counted as productive if the CDR3 had no stop codons and remained in frame with V and J, and every other rearrangement counted as non-productive. Following IMGT convention, CDR3 was defined as the stretch from the second conserved V-encoded cysteine to the conserved J-encoded phenylalanine. The earlier analysis of some 540 of the donors excluded any sequence lacking an unambiguous match to a single V gene segment. In an earlier analysis of approximately 550 of the donors, V segments were called functional above 56.7% productive rearrangements and were called segregating when the between-donor standard deviation exceeded 5%. A statistical classification framework was built for diagnosing cytomegalovirus status from the catalog of TCR beta chain sequences. In a later analysis, TCR nucleotide sequences were compared against IMGT/GENE-DB human TR gene sequences so that V and J genes could be assigned. Using the TCRdist pipeline, a later analysis assigned CDR3 sequences along with most-parsimonious VDJ recombination scenarios. A later analysis defined each TCR beta chain by its CDR3 amino acid sequence plus V-gene family, and excluded reads lacking a unique V-gene family. As a way to deal with suspected cross-contamination and a sequencing artifact, a later analysis dropped 450 to 600 nucleotide sequences that were highly shared and had low generation probability. A later analysis calculated a clonal expansion index for each public chain from normalized within-repertoire ranks of inferred template counts. In a later analysis, generation probabilities were computed using a VDJ recombination model fitted to out-of-frame rearrangements, and the results were checked against IGoR. A later analysis scored TCR-TCR, TCR-HLA and TCR-CMV co-occurrence with hypergeometric tests, applying a repertoire-size bias correction to TCR pairs. To estimate false discovery rates, a later analysis permuted the HLA or CMV assignments 20 times. In a later analysis, co-occurring TCRs were grouped with DBSCAN, and TCRdist sequence similarity was added when clustering was performed within HLA-allele-positive subsets. Co-occurrence clustering excluded repertoires with fewer than 30,000 or more than 120,000 public chains, plus five with anomalous nucleotide sharing. TCRdb obtained this table from immuneACCESS and retained in-frame rearrangements with V and J assigned. These tables miss some clones; where compared with another copy, unresolved V genes account for less than half of the shortfall, and the remainder is unexplained. V, J and clone size are those of that table, while D and trimming were read from the DNA. A total of about 200,000 clones appear in this sample, approximately 88% of them only once. The biggest ten clones account for 0.71% of the sample.

In total, more than 500 healthy bone marrow donors made up the cohort. All cohort members were sampled while nominally healthy, although unrecorded immune exposures were likely present. The donor was CMV seronegative and was included in the group of around 320 seronegative cohort members. Each donor provided a peripheral blood sample, and peripheral blood mononuclear cells were used for TCR beta sequencing. The Qiagen DNeasy Blood Extraction Kit was used to extract genomic DNA from the blood cell samples. Specimen: PBMCs. The sequence was collected from a boy aged 2 to 10 in good health and CMV-seronegative. The chain employs TRBV30 and TRBJ2-1, and TRBD1 may be the D gene, going by 5 matching bases. The DNA reads as follows: TGTGCCTGGAGTGTGCAGGGCTACAATGAGCAGTTCTTC. Translated, this gives CAWSVQGYNEQFF.